The sequence of this T cell receptor beta chain was determined in a study of cytomegalovirus exposure and HLA in healthy donors. Across the study: Of all 398 donors who were genotyped, around 79% belonged to the Caucasian-associated ancestry cluster.

PCR employed 60 Vbeta and 13 Jbeta primers. Profiling relied on immunoSEQ multiplex PCR, and the TCRdb table lists in-frame clones only, not all of them. The profile shows some 120,000 clones, over 60% of them singletons. Findings of the study overall: A link between a missense DCLRE1C variant and TCR beta V- and J-gene trimming emerged from a later analysis.

CDR3 length: 14 amino acids. V gave up 3 bases and J gave up 3 bases; unmatched junction bases: 2. The V gene's germline CDR1 is SNHLY and CDR2 FYNNEI. Of note for this clone: The antigen is not known.

The sample taken for sequencing was PBMCs. This TCR was sampled from a woman aged 35 to 49 in good health and CMV-seropositive. The chain links TRBV2 to TRBJ1-5, with TRBD1 matching over 7 bases. The CDR3: CASSETGFNQPQHF. The CDR3 DNA reads TGTGCCAGCAGTGAGACAGGGTTCAATCAGCCCCAGCATTTT.